This TCR beta chain was sequenced during a study of blood T cell repertoires in COVID-19 (dated by TCRdb to the early 2020s). Looking at the study overall: The collaborator samples originated in the United States, Italy and Spain and spanned the acute and convalescent phases of COVID-19. The prospective study material was composed of cDNA or gDNA derived from T cells, B-cell-depleted T cells, or PBMCs. Deeply sampled blood TCRbeta repertoires from subjects exposed to, actively infected with, or recovered from COVID-19 were included in the dataset. The repertoires were released in a freely available public database intended as a resource for research on the immune response to SARS-CoV-2. Samples were obtained from the ongoing ImmuneRACE study (first 160 participants) and from 1,254 subjects provided by 6 global collaborators. Nearly every sample came with metadata listing a de-identified subject ID, COVID-19 status, age in years and sex. Where available, HLA class I and class II types were taken from metadata supplied by the sample provider and were not determined by assay-based typing.

As to this clone: Its specific antigen is unknown. Within one base of it there is no much larger clone, and no base qualities were kept.

The immunoSEQ Assay, a bias-controlled multiplex PCR, was used to amplify TCRbeta CDR3 regions from genomic DNA. As for the authors' bioinformatics: The number of nucleated cells in each sample was estimated from the amplification of reference gene primers within the assay. To quantify the absolute abundance of each unique TCRbeta CDR3 rearrangement, sequence reads were collapsed and filtered. For each sample, productive Simpson clonality was calculated as the square root of Simpson's diversity index over productive rearrangements. In its TCRdb copy, this immuneACCESS table keeps in-frame sequences only and misses some clones. Where compared with another copy, unresolved V genes explain less than half of these, and the others have no known cause. V and J calls and clone size are copied from that table; D and trimming were computed from the DNA. The sample data list 150,000 to 200,000 clones, and 85% to 95% of these were observed just once. The top ten clonotypes cover roughly 2.1% of the sample.

At one collaborating source in Seattle, patients were enrolled during active infection and were followed longitudinally through the course of disease. Each collaborating institution followed its own protocols to collect whole blood in K2EDTA tubes. For TCRbeta analysis, collaborators shipped samples in one of three forms: frozen whole blood, isolated PBMCs, or DNA extracted from either of those sample types. General findings and caveats noted by the study authors: Clinical and demographic metadata were provided uncurated, with the amount varying by source and participant.

The CDR3 sequence holds 16 residues, the cysteine and phenylalanine included. Only CDR3 DNA is held: 48 bases, read in frame from base 1. As encoded in the germline V gene (reference sequence), CDR1 is LGHDT while CDR2 is YNNKEL. V loses 5 bases, J loses 0 bases, and the germline ends lie 16 bases apart. This TCR was sampled from a woman aged 60-70 years with COVID-19, enrolled during active disease. In this chain, TRBV3-1 (or the pseudogene TRBV3-2) is recombined with TRBJ1-2; no D gene can be assigned with confidence. Material: peripheral blood. The nucleotides are TGTGCCAGCAGCGAAAGAATCGCAGGATCTAACTATGGCTACACCTTC. This is translated as CASSERIAGSNYGYTF.